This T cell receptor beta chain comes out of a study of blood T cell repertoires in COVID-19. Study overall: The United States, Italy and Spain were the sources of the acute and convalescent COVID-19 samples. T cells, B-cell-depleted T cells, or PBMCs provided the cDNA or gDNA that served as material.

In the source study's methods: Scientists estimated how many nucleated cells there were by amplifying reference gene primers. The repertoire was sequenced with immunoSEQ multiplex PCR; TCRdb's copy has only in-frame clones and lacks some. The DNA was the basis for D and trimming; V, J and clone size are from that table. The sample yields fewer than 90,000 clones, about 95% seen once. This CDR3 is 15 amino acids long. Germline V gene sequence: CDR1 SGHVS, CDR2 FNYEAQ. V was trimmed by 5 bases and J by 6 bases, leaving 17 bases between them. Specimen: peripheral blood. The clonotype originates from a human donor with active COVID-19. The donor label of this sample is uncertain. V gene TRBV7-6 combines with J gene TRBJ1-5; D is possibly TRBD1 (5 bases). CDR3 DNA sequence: TGTGCCAGCAGCACCACCTCGGGGGTAGGTCAGCCCCAGCATTTT. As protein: CASSTTSGVGQPQHF.